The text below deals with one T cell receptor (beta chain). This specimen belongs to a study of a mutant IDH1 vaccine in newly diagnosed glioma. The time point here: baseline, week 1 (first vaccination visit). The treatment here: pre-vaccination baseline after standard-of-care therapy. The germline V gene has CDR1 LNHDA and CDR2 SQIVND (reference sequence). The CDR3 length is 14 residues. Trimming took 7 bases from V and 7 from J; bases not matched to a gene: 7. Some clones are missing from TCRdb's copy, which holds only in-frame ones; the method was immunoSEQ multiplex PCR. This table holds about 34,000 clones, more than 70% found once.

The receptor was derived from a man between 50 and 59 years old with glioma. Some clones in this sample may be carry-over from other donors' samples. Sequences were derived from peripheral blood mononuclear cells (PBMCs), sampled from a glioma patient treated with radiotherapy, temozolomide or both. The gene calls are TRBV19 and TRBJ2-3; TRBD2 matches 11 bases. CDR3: CASKEPSGRYTQYF. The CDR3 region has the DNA TGTGCCAGTAAGGAGCCTAGCGGGAGGTATACGCAGTATTTT.